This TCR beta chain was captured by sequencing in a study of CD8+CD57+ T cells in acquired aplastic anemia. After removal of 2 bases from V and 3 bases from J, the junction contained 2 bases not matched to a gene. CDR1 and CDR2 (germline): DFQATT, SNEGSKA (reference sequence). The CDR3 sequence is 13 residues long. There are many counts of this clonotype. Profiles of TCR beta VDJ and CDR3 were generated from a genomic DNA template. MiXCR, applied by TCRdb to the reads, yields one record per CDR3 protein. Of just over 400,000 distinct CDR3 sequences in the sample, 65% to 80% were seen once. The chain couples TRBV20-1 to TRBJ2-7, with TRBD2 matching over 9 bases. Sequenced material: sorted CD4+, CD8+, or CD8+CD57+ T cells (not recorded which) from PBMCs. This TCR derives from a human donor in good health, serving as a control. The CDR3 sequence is CSARSSGVYEQYF. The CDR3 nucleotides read TGCAGTGCTAGATCTAGCGGGGTCTACGAGCAGTACTTC.